The rows below give T cell receptor beta chains drawn from one sample of a study of blood T cell repertoires in COVID-19. The protocol was immunoSEQ multiplex PCR, while the TCRdb copy is restricted to in-frame clones and leaves out a portion. The sample carries about 190,000 clones, around 87% recorded once. Input material: peripheral blood. The receptor set was obtained from a woman aged 18-29 years who had recovered from COVID-19. Both conserved end residues are trimmed from each CDR3.

V: TRBV5-1
length: 12
J: TRBJ1-4
CDR3: ASSPGSYPEKLF

V: TRBV4-1
length: 13
J: TRBJ1-2
CDR3: ASSQSPTGGGGYT

V: TRBV18
length: 16
J: TRBJ1-4
CDR3: ASSPPGQGLGANEKLF

V: TRBV27
length: 14
J: TRBJ2-1
CDR3: ASSFEAVSSYNEQF

V: TRBV5-4
length: 14
J: TRBJ1-6
CDR3: ASSSTASSYNSPLH

V: TRBV3-1/TRBV3-2
length: 13
J: TRBJ1-5
CDR3: ASSQGRQGAQPQH

V: TRBV6-2/TRBV6-3
length: 12
J: TRBJ2-7
CDR3: ASSYVYSRYEQY

V: TRBV6-6
length: 14
J: TRBJ1-4
CDR3: ASSYSLPSTNEKLF

V: TRBV7-3
length: 13
J: TRBJ2-5
CDR3: ASSLTGRGWETQY

V: TRBV27
length: 14
J: TRBJ2-1
CDR3: ASSPFTSGSINEQF

V: TRBV21-1
length: 15
J: TRBJ1-1
CDR3: ASSKAGTQKMGTEAF

V: TRBV4-3
length: 14
J: TRBJ2-1
CDR3: ASSQSHGTAYNEQF

V: TRBV5-1
length: 13
J: TRBJ1-2
CDR3: ASSLAVGGAYGYT

V: TRBV24-1
length: 14
J: TRBJ1-2
CDR3: ATSDSYPDRAHGYT

V: TRBV7-9
length: 14
J: TRBJ2-5
CDR3: ASRGGLAGGWKTQY

V: TRBV6-2/TRBV6-3
length: 13
J: TRBJ1-2
CDR3: ASSYRGQGDYGYT

V: TRBV29-1
length: 11
J: TRBJ1-1
CDR3: SVDPGRRPEAF

V: TRBV7-2
length: 12
J: TRBJ2-5
CDR3: ASSFASGGETQY

V: TRBV3-1/TRBV3-2
length: 14
J: TRBJ2-3
CDR3: ASSLRLAGGRYTQY

V: TRBV7-2
length: 13
J: TRBJ1-5
CDR3: ASSPTGSLRQPQH

V: TRBV3-1/TRBV3-2
length: 10
J: TRBJ1-1
CDR3: ASSQEVWALF

V: TRBV12-3/TRBV12-4
length: 10
J: TRBJ2-5
CDR3: ASSLEGETQY

V: TRBV5-4
length: 12
J: TRBJ1-5
CDR3: ASSSTGLDQPQH

V: TRBV9
length: 14
J: TRBJ1-2
CDR3: ASSGPQDRFNYGYT

V: TRBV7-3
length: 13
J: TRBJ1-1
CDR3: ASSLNPGGNTEAF

V: TRBV27
length: 13
J: TRBJ2-2
CDR3: ASTLGTANTGELF

V: TRBV2
length: 14
J: TRBJ1-3
CDR3: ASSSQGTTSGNTIY

V: TRBV19
length: 13
J: TRBJ2-3
CDR3: ATDSGGYYTDTQY

V: TRBV19
length: 17
J: TRBJ1-5
CDR3: ASSKPRDRADYSNQPQH

V: TRBV25-1
length: 14
J: TRBJ2-3
CDR3: ASSPIPDRYTDTQY

V: TRBV4-3
length: 15
J: TRBJ2-7
CDR3: ASSQVAGTGIHYEQY

V: TRBV11-2
length: 12
J: TRBJ1-1
CDR3: ASSPGRGDTEAF

V: TRBV11-3
length: 12
J: TRBJ2-5
CDR3: ASSSTGDERTQY

V: TRBV5-1
length: 13
J: TRBJ1-4
CDR3: ASSPGLQPVEKLF

V: TRBV7-9
length: 12
J: TRBJ1-5
CDR3: ASSLDRGGQPQH

V: TRBV11-3
length: 13
J: TRBJ2-1
CDR3: ASSWRADSYNEQF